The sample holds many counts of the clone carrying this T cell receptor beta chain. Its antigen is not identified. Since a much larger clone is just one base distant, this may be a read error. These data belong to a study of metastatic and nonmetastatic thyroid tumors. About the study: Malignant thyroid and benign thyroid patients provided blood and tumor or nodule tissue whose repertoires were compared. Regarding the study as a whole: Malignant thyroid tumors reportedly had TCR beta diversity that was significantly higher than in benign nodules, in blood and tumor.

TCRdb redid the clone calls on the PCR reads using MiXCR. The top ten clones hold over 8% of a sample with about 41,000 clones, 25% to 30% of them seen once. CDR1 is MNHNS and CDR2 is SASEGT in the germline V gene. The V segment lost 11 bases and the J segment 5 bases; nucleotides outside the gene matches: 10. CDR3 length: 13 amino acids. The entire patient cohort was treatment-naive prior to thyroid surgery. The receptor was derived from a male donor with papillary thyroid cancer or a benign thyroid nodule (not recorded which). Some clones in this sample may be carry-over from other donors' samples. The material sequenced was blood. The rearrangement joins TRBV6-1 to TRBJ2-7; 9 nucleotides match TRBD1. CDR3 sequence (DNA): TGTGCCGGACTCCGCTGGACAGGGGACGAGCAGTACTTC. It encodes CAGLRWTGDEQYF.